Below, 13 T cell receptor beta chains from the same sample are listed, as sequenced in a study of cytomegalovirus exposure and HLA in healthy donors. PCR used 60 Vbeta primers and 13 Jbeta primers. TCRdb's table, derived via immunoSEQ multiplex PCR, lists solely in-frame clones and lacks some. The sample records roughly 120,000 clones, about four fifths being singletons. The sequencing input was PBMCs. Receptor source: a man younger than 40 in good health and CMV-seropositive.

V is TRBV15 and J is TRBJ2-3; possibly TRBD2 for D (5 bases). Germline CDR1 reads LNHNV; CDR2 reads YYDKDF (reference sequence). The CDR3 consists of 15 residues. Trimming took 10 bases from V and 0 from J, leaving 17 bases between them. The CDR3 loop reads CAITMTTVSTDTQYF. The DNA of the CDR3 is TGTGCCATCACAATGACTACCGTTAGCACAGATACGCAGTATTTT.

The V and J genes are TRBV5-1 and TRBJ2-4; 10 nucleotides agree with TRBD1. Germline lookup yields CDR1 SGHRS and CDR2 YFSETQ. The CDR3 has 17 amino acids. V shed 3 bases, J shed 4 bases, and the junction held 10 bases outside the gene matches. The CDR3 region has the DNA TGCGCCAGCAGCTCCTTGCCAGAGGACAGGGGGAAAAACATTCAGTACTTC. It specifies CASSSLPEDRGKNIQYF.

This chain uses TRBV19 with TRBJ1-4; D is perhaps TRBD1 (5 bases). This CDR3 contains 14 residues. V lost 7 bases to trimming and J lost 8 bases, with 17 bases between them. Germline-derived CDR1 and CDR2 are LNHDA and SQIVND (reference sequence). DNA of the CDR3: TGTGCCAGTAACGGGAGGGGCCCGTACGAAAAACTGTTTTTT. It yields the protein CASNGRGPYEKLFF.

CDR3 sequence reads: CSVGVRGNTEAFF. DNA of the CDR3: TGCAGCGTTGGGGTCAGGGGGAACACTGAAGCTTTCTTT. V and J are TRBV29-1 and TRBJ1-1; tentatively, D is TRBD1 (6 bases). CDR1 and CDR2 from the germline V gene are SQVTM and ANQGSEA. CDR3 length equals 13 residues. The germline V and J ends were trimmed by 4 bases and 1 base, with 10 bases remaining between them.

The chain has TRBV5-1 and TRBJ2-3; 9 bases are a match to TRBD1. Trimming removed 0 bases from V and 4 bases from J; junction bases left unmatched: 6. Germline loops: CDR1 SGHRS, CDR2 YFSETQ. This CDR3 spans 16 amino acids. The CDR3 DNA follows: TGCGCCAGCAGCTTGGTGGGGACAGGGTTTTCAGATACGCAGTATTTT. Encoded protein: CASSLVGTGFSDTQYF.

The chain combines TRBV5-4 with TRBJ1-1, with D possibly matching TRBD1 (6 bases). CDR1 SGHNT and CDR2 YYREEE come from the germline V gene (reference sequence). The CDR3 contains 14 residues. Trimming cost V 1 base and J 3 bases, with 10 bases left between them. The DNA of the CDR3 is TGTGCCAGCAGCTTGCAGGGGACGCACACTGAAGCTTTCTTT. It yields the protein CASSLQGTHTEAFF.

The chain recombines TRBV2 with TRBJ1-5; a weak D match, TRBD1 (5 bases). The CDR3 is 13 amino acids. Germline CDR1 reads SNHLY; CDR2 reads FYNNEI. Between the trimmed V and J ends, which lost 10 bases and 5 bases, there was a span of 15 bases. DNA of the CDR3: TGTGCCATCTCGACAGAGCAAGATCAGCCCCAGCATTTT. Translation gives CAISTEQDQPQHF.

This clone was observed a few times. The chain combines TRBV19 with TRBJ1-5; 7 positions agree with TRBD1. With 6 bases clipped from V and 7 bases from J, the junction kept 6 bases outside the gene matches. In germline, CDR1 is LNHDA, CDR2 SQIVND (reference sequence). This CDR3 region has 13 residues. CDR3 nucleotides: TGTGCCAGTAGCCCGACAGGGAACCAGCCCCAGCATTTT. This gives the protein CASSPTGNQPQHF.

With regard to this clone: Other DNA sequences of this sample code for an identical CDR3. V gene TRBV15 combines with J gene TRBJ1-5; D not certain. V shed 0 bases and J shed 5 bases, with 5 bases lying between them. Germline V lookup: CDR1 LNHNV, CDR2 YYDKDF (reference sequence). This CDR3 comprises 13 residues. CDR3: CATSRDRDQPQHF. The CDR3 nucleotides are TGTGCCACCAGCAGAGATCGAGATCAGCCCCAGCATTTT.

The chain is built from TRBV6-6 and TRBJ2-1; 8 nucleotides agree with TRBD1. The V gene end was trimmed by 6 bases and the J gene end by 1 base; junction bases not matched to a gene: 5. Germline V CDR1 and CDR2: MNHNY, SVGAGI (reference sequence). This CDR3 is 15 amino acids long. CDR3 coding DNA: TGTGCCAGCAGCCTTGACAGGGGTTCCTACAATGAGCAGTTCTTC. Translation gives CASSLDRGSYNEQFF.

The genes are TRBV5-1 and TRBJ1-4; D gene uncertain. Trimming pared 8 bases from V and 8 bases from J, leaving 19 bases between. CDR1 is SGHRS and CDR2 is YFSETQ in the germline V gene. The length of the CDR3 is 14 residues. CDR3 loop: CASTLDTAGEKLFF. The DNA for the CDR3 is TGCGCCAGTACCCTCGATACAGCGGGGGAAAAACTGTTTTTT.

The chain carries TRBV30 and TRBJ2-5, with TRBD1 identical over 11 bases. The J call may be in error: the DNA end matches TRBJ2-7 better. In germline, CDR1 is GTSNPN, CDR2 SVGIG (reference sequence). The CDR3 consists of 14 residues. The CDR3 bases are TGTGCCTGGAACCCCGGGACAGGGGGCTACGAGCAGTACTTC. The encoded protein is CAWNPGTGGYEQYF.

In regard to this clone: At the DNA level, this CDR3 is encoded by other sequences in the same sample as well. V usage is TRBV5-5 and J usage is TRBJ2-2; D is perhaps TRBD1 (6 bases). The CDR3 is 16 amino acids. CDR1 SGHKS and CDR2 YYEKEE come from the germline V gene (reference sequence). Trimming pared 4 bases from V and 1 base from J, leaving 14 bases between. CDR3 DNA: TGTGCCAGCAGCCTGGGACACCTGTTGAACACCGGGGAGCTGTTTTTT. Translated: CASSLGHLLNTGELFF.